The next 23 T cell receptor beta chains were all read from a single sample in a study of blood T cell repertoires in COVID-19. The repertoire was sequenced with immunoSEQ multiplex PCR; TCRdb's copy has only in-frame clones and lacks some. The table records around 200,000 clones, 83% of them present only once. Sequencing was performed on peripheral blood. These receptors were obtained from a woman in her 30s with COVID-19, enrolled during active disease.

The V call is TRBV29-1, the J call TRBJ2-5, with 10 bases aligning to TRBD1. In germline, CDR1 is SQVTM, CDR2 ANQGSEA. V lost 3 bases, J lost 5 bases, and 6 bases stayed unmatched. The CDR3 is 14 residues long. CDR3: CSVDPTGGGETQYF. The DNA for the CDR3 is TGCAGCGTTGATCCGACAGGGGGCGGCGAGACCCAGTACTTC.

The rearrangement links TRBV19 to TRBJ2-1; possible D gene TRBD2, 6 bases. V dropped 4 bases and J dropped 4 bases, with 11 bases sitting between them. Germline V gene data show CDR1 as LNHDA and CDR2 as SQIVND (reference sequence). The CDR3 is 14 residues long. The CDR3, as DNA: TGTGCCAGTAGTACCGGGACTCTTTACAATGAGCAGTTCTTC. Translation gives CASSTGTLYNEQFF.

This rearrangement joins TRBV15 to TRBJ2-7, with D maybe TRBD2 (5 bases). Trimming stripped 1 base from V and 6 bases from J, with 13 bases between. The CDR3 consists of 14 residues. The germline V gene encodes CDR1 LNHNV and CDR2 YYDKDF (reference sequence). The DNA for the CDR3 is TGTGCCACCAGCAGAGGCCCGGGAACTCGCGAGCAGTACTTC. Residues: CATSRGPGTREQYF.

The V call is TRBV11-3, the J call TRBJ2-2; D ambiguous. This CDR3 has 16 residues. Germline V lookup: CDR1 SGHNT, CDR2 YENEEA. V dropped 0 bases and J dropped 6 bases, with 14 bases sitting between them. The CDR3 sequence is CASSLDPASDSGELFF. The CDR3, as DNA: TGTGCCAGCAGCTTAGATCCAGCGTCAGACTCCGGGGAGCTGTTTTTT.

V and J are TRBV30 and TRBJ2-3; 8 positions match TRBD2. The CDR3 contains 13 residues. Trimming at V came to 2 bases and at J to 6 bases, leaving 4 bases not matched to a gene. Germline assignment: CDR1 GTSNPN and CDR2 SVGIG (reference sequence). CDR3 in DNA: TGTGCCTGGAGTCGGGGGGGGGCGGATACGCAGTATTTT. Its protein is CAWSRGGADTQYF.

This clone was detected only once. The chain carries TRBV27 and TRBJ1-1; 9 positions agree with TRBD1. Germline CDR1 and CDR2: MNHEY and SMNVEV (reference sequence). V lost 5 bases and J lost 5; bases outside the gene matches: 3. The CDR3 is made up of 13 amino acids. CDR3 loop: CASSTTGGTEAFF. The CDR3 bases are TGTGCCAGCAGTACGACAGGGGGAACTGAAGCTTTCTTT.

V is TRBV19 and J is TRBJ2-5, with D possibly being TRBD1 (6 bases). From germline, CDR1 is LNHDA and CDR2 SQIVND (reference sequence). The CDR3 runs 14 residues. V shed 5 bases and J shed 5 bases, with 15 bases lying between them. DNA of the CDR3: TGTGCCAGTAGTCCTTCCGTCCAGGGGGAGACCCAGTACTTC. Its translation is CASSPSVQGETQYF. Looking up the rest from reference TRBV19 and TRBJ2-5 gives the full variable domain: DGGITQSPKYLFRKEGQNVTLSCEQNLNHDAMYWYRQDPGQGLRLIYYSQIVNDFQKGDIAEGYSVSREKKESFPLTVTSAQKNPTAFYLCASSPSVQGETQYFGPGTRLLVL.

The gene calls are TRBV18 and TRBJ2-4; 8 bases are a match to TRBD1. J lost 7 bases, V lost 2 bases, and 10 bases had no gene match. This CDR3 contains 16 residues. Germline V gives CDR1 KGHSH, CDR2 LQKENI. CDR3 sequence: CASSPARQGNGNIQYF. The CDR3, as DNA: TGTGCCAGCTCACCAGCACGACAGGGGAACGGGAACATTCAGTACTTC.

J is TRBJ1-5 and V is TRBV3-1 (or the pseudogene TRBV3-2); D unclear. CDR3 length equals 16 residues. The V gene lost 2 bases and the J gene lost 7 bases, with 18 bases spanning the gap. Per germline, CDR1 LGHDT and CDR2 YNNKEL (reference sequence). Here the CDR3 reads CASSQKGSGGNQPQHF. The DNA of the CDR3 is TGTGCCAGCAGCCAAAAAGGCTCCGGAGGAAACCAGCCCCAGCATTTT.

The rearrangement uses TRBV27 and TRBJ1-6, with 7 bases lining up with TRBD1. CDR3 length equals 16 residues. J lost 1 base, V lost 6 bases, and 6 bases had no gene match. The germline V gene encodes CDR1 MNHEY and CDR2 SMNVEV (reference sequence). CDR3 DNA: TGTGCCAGCAGACAACAGGGGTTTTCCTATAATTCACCCCTCCACTTT. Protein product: CASRQQGFSYNSPLHF.

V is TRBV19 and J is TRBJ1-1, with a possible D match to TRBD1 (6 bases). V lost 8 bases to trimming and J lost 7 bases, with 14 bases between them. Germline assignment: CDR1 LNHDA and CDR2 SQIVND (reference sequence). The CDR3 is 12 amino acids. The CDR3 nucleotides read TGTGCCAGTTCGGTCAGGGGCCGTGAAGCTTTCTTT. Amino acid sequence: CASSVRGREAFF.

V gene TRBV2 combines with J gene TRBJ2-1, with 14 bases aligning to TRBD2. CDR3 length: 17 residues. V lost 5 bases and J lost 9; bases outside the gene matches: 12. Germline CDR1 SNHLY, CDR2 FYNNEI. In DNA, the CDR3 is TGTGCCAGCAGTCCCAGGGAGGGACTAGCGGGAGCGTTTGAGCAGTTCTTC. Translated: CASSPREGLAGAFEQFF.

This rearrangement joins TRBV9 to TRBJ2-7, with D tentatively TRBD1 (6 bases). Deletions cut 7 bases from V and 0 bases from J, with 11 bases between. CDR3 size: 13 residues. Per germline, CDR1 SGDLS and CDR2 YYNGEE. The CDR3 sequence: CASGQGSSYEQYF. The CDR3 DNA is TGTGCCAGCGGGCAGGGGAGCTCCTACGAGCAGTACTTC.

In DNA form, the CDR3 reads TGTGCCTGGAACCGCCCGACGGGGAGCGGGAGAGAGACCCAGTACTTC. This gives the protein CAWNRPTGSGRETQYF. The chain joins TRBV30 to TRBJ2-5, with 8 bases fitting TRBD2. CDR3 length: 16 residues. Trimming took 4 bases from V and 4 from J; bases not matched to a gene: 14. CDR1 and CDR2 from the germline V gene are GTSNPN and SVGIG (reference sequence).

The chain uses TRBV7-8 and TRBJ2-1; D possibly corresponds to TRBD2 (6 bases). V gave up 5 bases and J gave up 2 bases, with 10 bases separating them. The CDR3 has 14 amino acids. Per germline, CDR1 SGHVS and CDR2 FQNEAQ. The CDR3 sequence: CASSPRGTYNEQFF. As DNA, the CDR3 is TGTGCCAGCAGCCCACGGGGGACCTACAATGAGCAGTTCTTC.

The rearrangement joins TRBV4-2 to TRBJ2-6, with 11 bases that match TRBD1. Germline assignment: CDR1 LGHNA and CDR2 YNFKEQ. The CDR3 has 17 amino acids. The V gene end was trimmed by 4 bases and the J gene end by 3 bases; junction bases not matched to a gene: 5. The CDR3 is CASSPGDRGNGANVLTF. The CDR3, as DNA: TGTGCCAGCAGCCCAGGGGACAGGGGGAATGGGGCCAACGTCCTGACTTTC.

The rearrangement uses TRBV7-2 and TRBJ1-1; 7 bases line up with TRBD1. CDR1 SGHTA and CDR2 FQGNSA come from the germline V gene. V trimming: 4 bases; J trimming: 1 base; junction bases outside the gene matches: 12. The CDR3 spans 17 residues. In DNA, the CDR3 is TGTGCCAGCAGCTCCCAATTACAGGGGTTGGGGAACACTGAAGCTTTCTTT. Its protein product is CASSSQLQGLGNTEAFF.

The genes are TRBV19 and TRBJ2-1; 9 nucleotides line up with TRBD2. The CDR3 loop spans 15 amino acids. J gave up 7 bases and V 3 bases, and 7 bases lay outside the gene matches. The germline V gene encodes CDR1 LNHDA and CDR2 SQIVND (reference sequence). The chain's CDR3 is CASSIIAGASNEQFF. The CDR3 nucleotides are TGTGCCAGTAGTATCATAGCGGGAGCGAGTAATGAGCAGTTCTTC.

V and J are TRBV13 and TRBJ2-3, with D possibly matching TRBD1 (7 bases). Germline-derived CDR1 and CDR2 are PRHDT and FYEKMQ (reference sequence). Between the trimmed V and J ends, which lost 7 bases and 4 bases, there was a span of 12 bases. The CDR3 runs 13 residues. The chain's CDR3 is CASKGRGADTQYF. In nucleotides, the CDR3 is TGTGCCAGCAAGGGCAGGGGGGCAGATACGCAGTATTTT.

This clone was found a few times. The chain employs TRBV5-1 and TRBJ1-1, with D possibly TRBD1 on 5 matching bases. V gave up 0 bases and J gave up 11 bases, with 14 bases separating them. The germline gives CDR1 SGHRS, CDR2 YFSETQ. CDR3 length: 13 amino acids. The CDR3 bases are TGCGCCAGCAGCTTGGAAAGGGGCGCAGGGGCTTTCTTT. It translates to CASSLERGAGAFF.

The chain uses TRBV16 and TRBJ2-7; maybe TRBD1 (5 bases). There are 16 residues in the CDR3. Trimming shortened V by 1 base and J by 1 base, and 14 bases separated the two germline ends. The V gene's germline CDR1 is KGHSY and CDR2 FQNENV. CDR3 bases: TGTGCCAGCAGCCAATATCCAGGGCTAGTATCCTACGAGCAGTACTTC. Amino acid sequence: CASSQYPGLVSYEQYF.

CDR3 region: CASSPTSTGAYGYTF. CDR3 nucleotides: TGCGCCAGCAGCCCGACTTCGACAGGGGCCTATGGCTACACCTTC. The chain uses TRBV5-1 and TRBJ1-2; 8 bases map to TRBD1. Germline values: CDR1 SGHRS, CDR2 YFSETQ. Unmatched junction bases numbered 9, after V lost 4 bases and J lost 4 bases. The CDR3 spans 15 residues.

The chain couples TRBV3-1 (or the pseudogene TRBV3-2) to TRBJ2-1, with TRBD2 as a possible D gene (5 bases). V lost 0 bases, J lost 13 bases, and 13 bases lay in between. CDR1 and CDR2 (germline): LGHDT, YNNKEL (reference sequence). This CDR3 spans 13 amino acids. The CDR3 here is CASSQDRLAGQFF. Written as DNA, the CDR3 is TGTGCCAGCAGCCAAGATAGGCTAGCCGGTCAGTTCTTC.